This T cell receptor beta chain was sequenced for a study of cytomegalovirus exposure and HLA in healthy donors (TCRdb year 2017). Broadly, across the study: An earlier analysis of 587 of the donors reported 250 to 300 Gb of sequence data and 117 million unique TCR beta sequences from about 200 million T cells. The genetic ancestry cluster associated with self-reported Caucasian donors included 81% of the roughly 390 genotyped donors. In addition to the first cohort of several hundred subjects, a separate validation cohort of some 120 different subjects was used. Among roughly 370 genotyped donors of the cohort, an average of about 240,000 unique TCR beta nucleotide sequences were sequenced per donor, 15% to 20% of them non-productive. The study combined high-throughput TCR immunosequencing, statistical association of individual TCRs with disease status, and machine learning to predict cytomegalovirus infection status. Donor age, sex, ethnicity and CMV serostatus were collected together with the repertoire data. The study aimed to test whether signatures of past pathogen exposure could be identified by cataloging public T cell receptors. To study patterns of TCR occurrence, a later analysis re-analyzed previously published TCR beta repertoires from 700 or so donors and added high-resolution HLA genotyping. An early release that covered several hundred HLA-typed donors contained about 290 gigabases of sequencing data and 65 million to 100 million unique TCR sequences. Rather than using new phenotypic data, the later analysis identified candidate immune exposures from TCR beta sequences and from how often those sequences occurred across donors. Using immunosequencing, the study profiled T cell repertoires from fewer than 700 subjects and related those repertoires to cytomegalovirus serostatus. Class I and class II HLA loci were covered by the typing at four-digit resolution. Every discovery cohort repertoire had been produced on one sequencing platform. A later genetic analysis used genome-wide SNP genotypes for about three fifths of the 666 donors, treating that subset as a discovery cohort. An earlier analysis of around 580 of the donors used high-throughput TCR beta sequencing to judge whether each TCR beta V gene segment behaved as functional or pseudogenic. Typing coverage differed by locus: A, B, C, DRB1 and DQB1 were typed in roughly 620-630 donors, DQA1 in 500 to 550, DPA1 in 600 to 610, and DPB1 in around 440. Roughly five DR-DQ haplotypes were treated as single units for association and clustering because of strong linkage in the cohort.

Based on the germline V gene, the CDR1 and CDR2 sequences are MNHNS and SASEGT. Taken from cysteine to phenylalanine, the CDR3 has 15 residues. Only the CDR3 part of the read is kept: 45 bases, read in frame from the first base. V has 8 bases trimmed and J has 4 bases trimmed; junction bases matching no gene number 8. The cohort comprised some 680 healthy bone marrow donors. All cohort members were sampled while nominally healthy, although unrecorded immune exposures were likely present. The donor tested CMV seronegative and was one of the 352 seronegative cohort members. Each donor provided a peripheral blood sample, and peripheral blood mononuclear cells were used for TCR beta sequencing. The Qiagen DNeasy Blood Extraction Kit was used to extract genomic DNA from the blood cell samples. Points the paper makes about the study in general: A later genetic analysis reported fewer N-insertions in productive TCRs among donors in an Asian-associated ancestry cluster than the roughly 700-donor mean. The sequencing pipeline was judged likely to have produced a cluster of highly shared sequence variants as a technical artifact. Compared with equally common non-associated chains, HLA-associated TCR beta chains in a later analysis were more clonally expanded and had lower generation probabilities. In an earlier analysis of some 500 of the donors, most TCR beta V segments appeared in productive rearrangements about 87% or about 30% of the time, broadly matching IMGT annotations. A later genetic analysis associated a missense DCLRE1C variant with V-gene and J-gene trimming of TCR beta chains, and an independent cohort replicated the association. CMV serostatus was the only immune exposure information available for the cohort. Assigning TCR associations to individual alleles was difficult when HLA alleles, especially DR and DQ, strongly co-occurred. Cytomegalovirus status was reported to be diagnosed by the classifier with high specificity and sensitivity in both the original and validation cohorts. At a false discovery rate of 0.05, a later analysis linked around 17,000 TCR beta sequences to specific HLA alleles. The study gave a list of some 150 TCR beta chains associated with cytomegalovirus. A further reported finding was that TCR beta sequences accurately predicted the HLA-A and HLA-B alleles for most subjects in the first cohort. Only TCR beta chains were sequenced in this cohort, and the absence of alpha or paired-chain data limited detectable features. Sequencing depth was assumed to be roughly uniform across donors in the presence/absence analyses, though that assumption may not hold. A later analysis found that TCR association rates varied across HLA loci, with DRB1 alleles showing the most associated TCRs and HLA-C alleles the fewest. According to a later analysis, parvovirus B19, influenza, CMV and Epstein-Barr virus appeared linked to several top co-occurrence clusters. Linkage disequilibrium might explain the correlated functional status among segregating V segments, but an unknown experimental factor could not be ruled out. The authors suggested that the approach could potentially be extended to other disease states and immunological phenotypes. The 87-base-pair reads could not distinguish some IMGT-functional V segments, including TRBV6-2 and TRBV6-3, so those segments were excluded. A few of the identified cytomegalovirus-associated TCR beta chains were confirmed in vitro to be specific for cytomegalovirus antigens. HLA typing was unavailable for some donors at each locus, so association tests used only the typed subset. Across donors, most TCR sequences were observed very rarely, whereas some public TCRs were present in many individuals. According to a later analysis, most CMV-associated TCR beta chains appeared to be HLA-restricted, and the HLA associations seemed to be driven largely by CMV exposure. About 15 rarely observed V segments, including chromosome 9 orphons, were excluded from the earlier analysis of about 600 of the donors because counts were too low.

As concerns this clone: Its antigen is still unknown. Base quality data are lacking; no much larger clone is found one base away.

Preparation of the library involved the immunoSEQ multiplex PCR assay. For the multiplex PCR, a mixture combining 60 forward primers for TCR Vbeta segments and 13 reverse primers for TCR Jbeta segments was used. A multiplex PCR assay on genomic DNA amplified the CDR3 region of rearranged TCR beta genes. Amplified TCR beta libraries were sequenced as 87-base-pair reads on the Illumina HiSeq System. On the study's bioinformatics: A later analysis counted tens of millions of unique TCR beta chains across the 500 to 850 repertoires, and some 12 million of these chains were shared by at least two donors. Raw reads were error-corrected and collapsed into unique sequences by a nearest-neighbor algorithm in which closely related sequences were merged to remove PCR and sequencing errors. To assign V, D and J gene segments, CDR3 sequences were aligned to IMGT reference sequences. For a sequence to be retained, a match of at least six nucleotides to both a V gene segment and a J gene segment was required. Rearrangements were classified as productive when the CDR3 lacked stop codons and remained in frame with V and J, and all other rearrangements were classified as non-productive. Following IMGT convention, CDR3 was defined as the stretch from the second conserved V-encoded cysteine up to the conserved J-encoded phenylalanine. The earlier analysis of fewer than 700 of the donors excluded sequences that lacked an unambiguous match to a single V gene segment. An earlier analysis of almost 600 of the donors classified V segments as functional when productive rearrangements were above 56.7% and as segregating when the standard deviation between donors was above 5%. A statistical classification framework was developed to diagnose cytomegalovirus status using the catalog of TCR beta chain sequences. V and J gene assignment, in a later analysis, came from comparing TCR nucleotide sequences with IMGT/GENE-DB human TR gene sequences. A later analysis assigned CDR3 sequences and most-parsimonious VDJ recombination scenarios with the TCRdist pipeline. A later analysis defined each TCR beta chain by its CDR3 amino acid sequence plus V-gene family, and excluded reads lacking a unique V-gene family. In a later analysis, 500 to 700 highly shared, low-generation-probability nucleotide sequences were removed to address suspected cross-contamination and a sequencing artifact. A later analysis calculated a clonal expansion index for each public chain from normalized within-repertoire ranks of inferred template counts. In a later analysis, generation probabilities were computed using a VDJ recombination model fitted to out-of-frame rearrangements, and the results were checked against IGoR. Hypergeometric tests were used in a later analysis to score TCR-TCR, TCR-HLA and TCR-CMV co-occurrence, with a repertoire-size bias correction applied to the TCR pairs. A later analysis estimated false discovery rates by permuting HLA or CMV assignments 20 times. In a later analysis, co-occurring TCRs were grouped using DBSCAN, with TCRdist sequence similarity added in when clustering inside HLA-allele-positive subsets. Co-occurrence clustering excluded repertoires with fewer than 30,000 or more than 120,000 public chains, plus five with anomalous nucleotide sharing. Drawn from immuneACCESS, this table holds only the in-frame rearrangements with V and J called that TCRdb kept. Clones are partly lost; checked studies trace under half to an unresolved V gene and leave the rest unexplained. D and trimming come from the DNA, and the V and J calls and clone size come from that table. The sample table records approximately 150,000 clones; about 74% of these occur just once. In total, the top ten clones hold about 1.8% of the sample.

Recombination joined TRBV6-1 with TRBJ1-5; TRBD1 lines up with 10 middle nucleotides. The sequenced sample was PBMCs. This clonotype was obtained from a woman in her forties in good health and CMV-seronegative. The DNA sequence is given as TGTGCCAGCTGGGTGCGGACAGGGGGTAATCAGCCCCAGCATTTT. Its coded protein is CASWVRTGGNQPQHF.